These 15 T cell receptor beta chains were sequenced from one sample in a study of shared clonotypes between healthy human individuals. Sequencing used immunoSEQ multiplex PCR; TCRdb keeps in-frame clones, though not all of them. There are about 2.2 million clones in the sample; roughly 93% occur only once, and about 1.6% lies in the top ten. CD8 cells classed as naive were CD45RO-negative and positively selected for CCR7, excluding terminally differentiated effector memory CD45RA+ cells. Sequencing was carried out using naive CD8+ T cells from PBMCs. These TCRs come from a man between 18 and 35 years old in good health. Some clones in this sample may be carry-over from other donors' samples.

As regards this clone: Other DNA sequences in this sample translate to the same CDR3. The chain links TRBV5-6 to TRBJ2-7; D is ambiguous. This CDR3 spans 11 amino acids. Germline V gene lookup returns CDR1 SGHDT and CDR2 YYEEEE. V shed 4 bases and J shed 2 bases, with 4 bases lying between them. This CDR3 reads CASSTAYEQYF. CDR3 DNA sequence: TGTGCCAGCAGCACGGCCTACGAGCAGTACTTC.

About this clone itself: In the same sample, other DNA sequences code for this CDR3. The V and J genes are TRBV30 and TRBJ1-2; no reliable D call. The germline gives CDR1 GTSNPN, CDR2 SVGIG (reference sequence). The CDR3 is made up of 11 amino acids. The germline V and J ends were trimmed by 1 base and 4 bases, with 4 bases remaining between them. CDR3 residues: CAWSEGYGYTF. CDR3 bases: TGTGCCTGGAGTGAGGGCTATGGCTACACCTTC.

The chain uses TRBV2 and TRBJ1-5; D call uncertain. Germline V lookup: CDR1 SNHLY, CDR2 FYNNEI. The germline V and J ends were trimmed by 4 bases and 7 bases, with 5 bases remaining between them. The CDR3 consists of 11 residues. The CDR3 is CASSVGQPQHF. DNA for the CDR3: TGTGCCAGCAGTGTCGGCCAGCCCCAGCATTTT.

V usage is TRBV7-8 and J usage is TRBJ2-2, with 7 positions matching TRBD2. The germline V gene encodes CDR1 SGHVS and CDR2 FQNEAQ. The CDR3 spans 15 residues. The J segment lost 6 bases and the V segment lost 1 base, leaving 5 bases of the junction unmatched. The CDR3 here is CASSLGREKAGELFF. The CDR3 DNA follows: TGTGCCAGCAGCTTAGGGCGGGAGAAGGCCGGGGAGCTGTTTTTT.

This clone was recorded once. This chain joins TRBV13 and TRBJ1-1; the D is unclear. The CDR3 runs 14 residues. Trimming stripped 7 bases from V and 1 base from J, with 13 bases between. Germline-derived CDR1 and CDR2 are PRHDT and FYEKMQ (reference sequence). This CDR3 is CASILVEANTEAFF. The CDR3 bases are TGTGCCAGCATTCTCGTTGAGGCGAACACTGAAGCTTTCTTT. Full variable domain (rest looked up from reference TRBV13 and TRBJ1-1): AAGVIQSPRHLIKEKRETATLKCYPIPRHDTVYWYQQGPGQDPQFLISFYEKMQSDKGSIPDRFSAQQFSDYHSELNMSSLELGDSALYFCASILVEANTEAFFGQGTRLTVV.

The chain joins TRBV4-1 to TRBJ2-5; D call uncertain. V was shortened by 3 bases and J by 3 bases, with 17 bases between the two germline ends. Germline V lookup: CDR1 MGHRA, CDR2 YSYEKL. This CDR3 region has 16 residues. This CDR3 is CASSHVLQWGKETQYF. CDR3 DNA: TGCGCCAGCAGCCATGTTCTTCAGTGGGGTAAAGAGACCCAGTACTTC.

V usage is TRBV7-6 and J usage is TRBJ2-1; weak D call: TRBD2 (5 bases). The V end lost 1 base, the J end lost 6 bases, and 7 bases lay between the germline ends. The CDR3 length is 13 residues. Germline-derived CDR1 and CDR2 are SGHVS and FNYEAQ. In DNA, the CDR3 is TGTGCCAGCAGCTTAGGGGGAGTCAATGAGCAGTTCTTC. Translated: CASSLGGVNEQFF.

V and J are TRBV27 and TRBJ2-3; tentative D call: TRBD2 (6 bases). Germline loops: CDR1 MNHEY, CDR2 SMNVEV (reference sequence). This CDR3 region has 18 residues. The V and J ends lost 6 bases and 1 base respectively, with 23 bases between them. CDR3 nucleotides: TGTGCCAGCAGGGTTGGTTTTCTAGGCGGGGTACGCACAGATACGCAGTATTTT. Translating it yields CASRVGFLGGVRTDTQYF.

The genes are TRBV11-2 and TRBJ2-4; tentatively, D is TRBD1 or TRBD2 (5 bases each). This CDR3 has 13 amino acids. The V end lost 6 bases, the J end lost 10 bases, and 16 bases lay between the germline ends. In germline, CDR1 is SGHAT, CDR2 FQNNGV. The CDR3 DNA follows: TGTGCCAGCAGTCCACGGGGACCTCCTATTCAGTACTTC. Amino acids: CASSPRGPPIQYF.

The chain uses TRBV13 and TRBJ2-7; the D gene is possibly TRBD2 (5 bases). The CDR3 is 13 residues long. Per the germline V gene, CDR1 is PRHDT and CDR2 is FYEKMQ (reference sequence). V shed 4 bases and J shed 7 bases, with 14 bases lying between them. The CDR3 DNA reads as TGTGCCAGCAGCTATCCCCTGGGAGAGGAGCAGTACTTC. Amino acids: CASSYPLGEEQYF.

J is TRBJ1-1 and V is TRBV5-6; 8 nucleotides match TRBD1. The J segment lost 0 bases and the V segment lost 4 bases, leaving 14 bases of the junction unmatched. Germline loops: CDR1 SGHDT, CDR2 YYEEEE. CDR3 size: 18 residues. The CDR3 sequence: CASSRLQGELTVNTEAFF. The CDR3 DNA is TGTGCCAGCAGCAGATTACAGGGGGAACTCACAGTGAACACTGAAGCTTTCTTT. Together with reference TRBV5-6 and TRBJ1-1, the CDR3 gives the full variable domain: DAGVTQSPTHLIKTRGQQVTLRCSPKSGHDTVSWYQQALGQGPQFIFQYYEEEERQRGNFPDRFSGHQFPNYSSELNVNALLLGDSALYLCASSRLQGELTVNTEAFFGQGTRLTVV.

This clone was detected only once. The rearrangement uses TRBV5-5 and TRBJ2-2; D possibly corresponds to TRBD1 (5 bases). This CDR3 has 13 residues. The V end was cut by 9 bases, the J end by 1 base, with 10 bases between. Germline V gene data show CDR1 as SGHKS and CDR2 as YYEKEE (reference sequence). The CDR3 DNA sequence: TGTGCCACCGCCGACAGGAACACCGGGGAGCTGTTTTTT. Translation: CATADRNTGELFF.

The chain has TRBV11-2 and TRBJ1-5; D uncertain. The germline V gene has CDR1 SGHAT and CDR2 FQNNGV. V lost 5 bases, J lost 4 bases, and 15 bases lay in between. The CDR3 totals 15 residues. The DNA of the CDR3 is TGTGCCAGCAGCGCTTATGGTGGTCCTAATCAGCCCCAGCATTTT. Amino acid sequence: CASSAYGGPNQPQHF.

This chain connects TRBV27 to TRBJ2-2; 9 bases are shared with TRBD1. V trimming: 3 bases; J trimming: 3 bases; junction bases outside the gene matches: 5. The germline V gene has CDR1 MNHEY and CDR2 SMNVEV (reference sequence). The CDR3 is 16 amino acids. CDR3 residues: CASSFTGGRDTGELFF. The DNA for the CDR3 is TGTGCCAGCAGTTTCACAGGGGGCCGGGACACCGGGGAGCTGTTTTTT.

The chain has TRBV5-4 and TRBJ2-7; TRBD1 is a possible D gene (5 bases). CDR3 length equals 13 residues. The germline gives CDR1 SGHNT, CDR2 YYREEE (reference sequence). V lost 9 bases and J 0 bases, leaving 13 bases between the germline ends. In DNA, the CDR3 is TGTGCCATCAGGGCGTTGGGCTCCTACGAGCAGTACTTC. Its translation is CAIRALGSYEQYF.